Listed below are T cell receptor beta chains from one sample, sequenced in a study of blood T cell repertoires in COVID-19. Profiling relied on immunoSEQ multiplex PCR, and the TCRdb table lists in-frame clones only, not all of them. The sample carries about 130,000 clones, roughly 80% recorded once. Material: peripheral blood. Receptors originate from a man between 60 and 70 years old who had recovered from COVID-19. Both conserved end residues are trimmed from each CDR3. Each record gives: J gene, V gene, D gene, CDR3 protein. D genes are given only for firm matches.

TRBJ2-2,TRBV5-1,NA,ASSLGSGNTGELF
TRBJ1-1,TRBV4-2,NA,ASRFTEGRSEAF
TRBJ1-3,TRBV28,NA,ASSSGGNGNTIY
TRBJ2-5,TRBV7-2,TRBD2,ASSLGGGTSRTQETQY
TRBJ2-3,TRBV11-1,NA,ASSPFLGGTDTQY
TRBJ1-1,TRBV11-3,NA,ASSLQNTEAF
TRBJ2-2,TRBV9,TRBD1,ASSVVGGASTGELF
TRBJ2-3,TRBV20-1,NA,SASNGPSTDTQY
TRBJ1-2,TRBV6-5,TRBD1,ASSSTGDYGYT
TRBJ2-1,TRBV3-1/TRBV3-2,TRBD2,ASSLGLAVSYNEQF
TRBJ1-6,TRBV5-1,NA,ASSRGLQDSPLH
TRBJ1-2,TRBV2,TRBD1,ASSLGTGTGGYT
TRBJ2-3,TRBV29-1,TRBD1,SGQGTDTQY
TRBJ2-2,TRBV6-2/TRBV6-3,NA,ASSYGTFRGELF
TRBJ2-1,TRBV11-2,TRBD2,ASSLGGSGGWRNEQF
TRBJ2-7,TRBV6-5,NA,ASSSQGVPYEQY
TRBJ2-1,TRBV5-1,TRBD1,ASSSSGTGGAGQF
TRBJ2-5,TRBV2,NA,ASSEEGGTGETQY
TRBJ1-6,TRBV5-1,NA,ASSLGRARNSPLH
TRBJ1-5,TRBV6-5,TRBD1,ASTRGSNQPQH
TRBJ2-1,TRBV27,TRBD2,ASSQLSGAPNEQF
TRBJ1-1,TRBV7-3,TRBD1,ASSFGTDTEAF
TRBJ2-1,TRBV6-6,TRBD2,ASSLAGAGNEQF
TRBJ2-3,TRBV6-5,NA,ASSLRREDTQY
TRBJ1-2,TRBV7-3,TRBD1,ASSLEGTGTYGYT
TRBJ2-1,TRBV12-3/TRBV12-4,NA,ASSLDREGEQF
TRBJ2-3,TRBV3-1/TRBV3-2,TRBD1,ASSFRDRGSTDTQY
TRBJ2-3,TRBV2,NA,ASSVDTQY
TRBJ2-5,TRBV5-6,NA,ASKYSSQETQY
TRBJ2-5,TRBV7-2,TRBD1,ASRPTGERETQY
TRBJ1-5,TRBV4-1,NA,ASSQDYSLSNQPQH
TRBJ2-7,TRBV7-3,TRBD1,ASSSTGGGTYEQY
TRBJ2-1,TRBV7-2,NA,ASSLEAGGQWEQF
TRBJ2-3,TRBV2,NA,ASCTEYTDTQY
TRBJ1-4,TRBV19,NA,ASKGQGPLTNEKLF
TRBJ2-1,TRBV6-9,TRBD1,ASSYPGQGSNEQF
TRBJ1-2,TRBV7-8,NA,ASSSRQELNYGYT
TRBJ2-1,TRBV29-1,TRBD2,SVDLAGGVYNEQF
TRBJ2-7,TRBV2,TRBD1,ASSSGTGNEQY
TRBJ2-7,TRBV19,TRBD2,ASSSVSGGRAGSEQY
TRBJ2-5,TRBV25-1,TRBD2,ASSELPGGKETQY
TRBJ1-4,TRBV5-8,NA,ASSPWGPNEKLF